The 8 T cell receptor beta chains given below trace back to one sample, sequenced in a study of identical twins. One entry per CDR3 protein, called by TCRdb with MiXCR from the 5' RACE reads. The sample carries fewer than 650,000 distinct CDR3 sequences, over 8.5% recorded once. The sample was also linked to a second study, of yellow fever vaccine responses in identical twins.

Source material: PBMCs. The receptor source for this set is a young woman in good health.

This clonotype was seen a handful of times. This sequence joins TRBV6-2 or TRBV6-3 and TRBJ2-3; 9 nucleotides align to TRBD2. V shed 2 bases, J shed 5 bases, and the junction held 11 bases outside the gene matches. The germline gives CDR1 MNHEY, CDR2 SVGEGT. This CDR3 has 17 residues. The CDR3 loop is CASSYRAGGPSQDTQYF. The CDR3 DNA reads as TGTGCCAGCAGTTACAGGGCGGGAGGGCCATCTCAAGATACGCAGTATTTT.

This chain links TRBV10-3 with TRBJ2-1, with TRBD1 as a possible D gene (6 bases). The germline gives CDR1 ENHRY, CDR2 SYGVKD. CDR3 size: 14 residues. The V end was cut by 6 bases, the J end by 0 bases, with 9 bases between. The CDR3 coding sequence is TGTGCCATCAGGGACAGTAGCTCCTACAATGAGCAGTTCTTC. Translating it yields CAIRDSSSYNEQFF.

This clonotype occurred a few times. The chain employs TRBV14 and TRBJ2-5, with TRBD2 identical over 9 bases. With V trimmed by 5 bases and J by 4 bases, 14 bases remained unmatched. In germline, CDR1 is SGHDN, CDR2 FVKESK. There are 17 residues in the CDR3. The CDR3, as DNA: TGTGCCAGCAGCTACAGGCTAGCGGGGAACCTCCGAGAGACCCAGTACTTC. It specifies CASSYRLAGNLRETQYF.

The J gene is TRBJ2-5, the V gene TRBV12-3 or TRBV12-4; possibly TRBD1 or TRBD2 for D (5 bases each). Trimming pared 5 bases from V and 5 bases from J, leaving 15 bases between. The CDR3 totals 14 residues. CDR3 residues: CASSIRGPGETQYF. Written as DNA, the CDR3 is TGTGCCAGCAGTATTCGGGGACCGGGCGAGACCCAGTACTTC.

The table lists this clonotype with many counts. The chain combines TRBV12-3 or TRBV12-4 with TRBJ2-1, with 7 bases that match TRBD1. This CDR3 has 14 amino acids. Trimming at V came to 4 bases and at J to 7 bases, leaving 7 bases not matched to a gene. The DNA of the CDR3 is TGTGCCAGCAGTTCGAGACAGGGCGCGAATGAGCAGTTCTTC. Encoded protein: CASSSRQGANEQFF.

This clonotype has only a few counts. The rearrangement uses TRBV7-9 and TRBJ2-3, with a weak D call TRBD2 (6 bases). From germline, CDR1 is SEHNR and CDR2 FQNEAQ (reference sequence). The V gene lost 3 bases and the J gene lost 2 bases, with 18 bases spanning the gap. The CDR3 has 17 residues. Here the CDR3 DNA reads TGTGCCAGCAGCTTTGGGCATGGGGCTAGCGCCACAGATACGCAGTATTTT. It encodes CASSFGHGASATDTQYF.

The chain carries TRBV29-1 and TRBJ2-5; D is tentatively TRBD1 or TRBD2 (5 bases each). Germline-derived CDR1 and CDR2 are SQVTM and ANQGSEA. The ends were cut back, 2 bases at V and 4 bases at J, with 14 bases in the middle. This CDR3 is built from 14 residues. The CDR3 region is CSVEIGSGGETQYF. The CDR3 bases are TGCAGCGTTGAAATTGGAAGTGGGGGAGAGACCCAGTACTTC.

This clonotype was counted ten times or more. The rearrangement links TRBV28 to TRBJ1-4; no clear D. The CDR3 sequence is 14 residues long. Trimming took off 5 bases at V and 1 base at J, with 8 bases between the two ends. Germline V gene sequence: CDR1 MDHEN, CDR2 SYDVKM. CDR3 region: CASSPGGTNEKLFF. The CDR3 DNA reads as TGTGCCAGCAGTCCGGGTGGAACTAATGAAAAACTGTTTTTT.